The 15 T cell receptor beta chains given below trace back to one sample, sequenced in a study of post-analysis software for immune sequencing data. General study points: Roughly five TRBV segments appeared more often in patients than in controls, and TRBV5-6, TRBV5-1 and TRBV20-1 were among these.

cDNA libraries for TCR beta contained unique molecular identifiers. TCRdb reprocessed the PCR reads with MiXCR, giving one entry per CDR3 protein. This sample carries hundreds of thousands of distinct CDR3 sequences, 53% of them seen once, and the ten largest clones take approximately 4.2%. The antigens for these receptors are not known. The sample was blood. The source is a girl between 5 and 17 years old with multiple sclerosis.

This clonotype was detected only a few times. V usage is TRBV5-1 and J usage is TRBJ2-5, with 7 nucleotides matching TRBD2. Germline-derived CDR1 and CDR2 are SGHRS and YFSETQ. The CDR3 consists of 13 residues. With V trimmed by 5 bases and J by 1 base, 2 bases remained unmatched. CDR3 sequence reads: CASRLATQETQYF. DNA of the CDR3: TGCGCCAGCAGACTAGCGACCCAAGAGACCCAGTACTTC.

In DNA form, the CDR3 reads TGTGCCAGCAGCCAACAGGGTATTGGAACCGGGGAGCTGTTTTTT. Amino acid sequence: CASSQQGIGTGELFF. V and J are TRBV9 and TRBJ2-2, with D perhaps TRBD1 (6 bases). The CDR3 totals 15 residues. Trimming shortened V by 4 bases and J by 5 bases, and 15 bases separated the two germline ends. From germline, CDR1 is SGDLS and CDR2 YYNGEE.

The V and J genes are TRBV5-1 and TRBJ2-1; D is ambiguous. The length of the CDR3 is 13 residues. The germline V gene encodes CDR1 SGHRS and CDR2 YFSETQ. Trimming stripped 2 bases from V and 9 bases from J, with 12 bases between. The CDR3 region is CASSFGPGPEQFF. As DNA, the CDR3 is TGCGCCAGCAGCTTCGGCCCGGGCCCTGAGCAGTTCTTC.

V and J are TRBV5-1 and TRBJ2-7; D might be TRBD1 (7 bases). This CDR3 spans 14 amino acids. Trimming removed 3 bases at V and 5 bases at J, with 15 bases between. From germline, CDR1 is SGHRS and CDR2 YFSETQ. CDR3 residues: CASSWRGTGDEQYF. In nucleotides, the CDR3 is TGCGCCAGCAGCTGGAGGGGAACAGGGGACGAGCAGTACTTC.

On this clonotype: At one boundary the junction diverges from the germline segment, which might be a read error. The rearrangement uses TRBV3-1 and TRBJ2-7, with 10 bases fitting TRBD1. The CDR3 is made up of 15 amino acids. The V gene's germline CDR1 is LGHDT and CDR2 YNNKEL (reference sequence). The CDR3 loop reads CASSWGQGSSYKQYF. DNA for the CDR3: TGTGCCAGCAGCTGGGGACAGGGGAGCTCCTACAAGCAGTACTTC.

This clonotype was counted a few times. The chain joins TRBV7-2 to TRBJ2-1; D might be TRBD1 or TRBD2, each matching 6 bases. CDR1 and CDR2 (germline): SGHTA, FQGNSA. Trimming removed 4 bases at V and 7 bases at J, with 17 bases between. CDR3 size: 15 residues. CDR3 DNA sequence: TGTGCCAGCAGCTCGACCGGGGGCCTAAATAATGAGCAGTTCTTC. It is translated as CASSSTGGLNNEQFF.

V gene TRBV28 combines with J gene TRBJ2-7, with D perhaps TRBD1 or TRBD2 (6 bases each). The CDR3 sequence is 13 residues long. Germline CDR1 MDHEN, CDR2 SYDVKM. Trimming left V 8 bases short and J 0 bases short, with 11 bases between. The CDR3 loop is CASFGGVSYEQYF. The CDR3 bases are TGTGCCAGCTTCGGGGGCGTCTCCTACGAGCAGTACTTC.

J is TRBJ2-1 and V is TRBV24-1; 8 bases fit TRBD2. CDR3 length equals 14 residues. The V segment lost 5 bases and the J segment 2 bases; nucleotides outside the gene matches: 1. The germline V gene has CDR1 KGHDR and CDR2 SFDVKD. The CDR3 reads CATSGSGTYNEQFF. For the CDR3, the DNA is TGTGCCACCAGTGGTAGCGGGACCTACAATGAGCAGTTCTTC.

The V gene is TRBV10-3, the J gene TRBJ1-1, with 7 bases fitting TRBD1. V was clipped by 7 bases and J by 1 base; unmatched bases: 3. The CDR3 is made up of 13 amino acids. Per germline, CDR1 ENHRY and CDR2 SYGVKD. The DNA of the CDR3 is TGTGCCATCAAGCAGGGGGAGAACACTGAAGCTTTCTTT. Translated, it gives CAIKQGENTEAFF.

The CDR3 protein is CASSGTGVREQFF. The CDR3 nucleotides are TGTGCCAGCAGTGGGACAGGGGTTCGTGAGCAGTTCTTC. The chain is built from TRBV6-5 and TRBJ2-1, with 10 bases matching TRBD1. V shed 5 bases, J shed 9 bases, and the junction held 4 bases outside the gene matches. The CDR3 spans 13 residues. Germline CDR1 MNHEY, CDR2 SVGAGI.

In its sample, this clonotype was seen a few times. This CDR3 is CASSTASAGGNTDTQYF. For the CDR3, the DNA is TGTGCCAGCAGCACCGCGTCGGCGGGAGGCAACACAGATACGCAGTATTTT. The chain uses TRBV6-6 and TRBJ2-3; 8 positions match TRBD2. After removal of 6 bases from V and 2 bases from J, the junction contained 13 bases not matched to a gene. Per germline, CDR1 MNHNY and CDR2 SVGAGI (reference sequence). The CDR3 is made up of 17 amino acids.

This clonotype appeared a few times. The chain couples TRBV4-1 to TRBJ2-7; possibly TRBD2 for D (5 bases). The germline gives CDR1 MGHRA, CDR2 YSYEKL. This CDR3 contains 12 residues. V was pared by 9 bases and J by 1 base, with 10 bases between. The CDR3 spells CASPSGSYEQYF. DNA for the CDR3: TGCGCCAGTCCAAGCGGTTCCTACGAGCAGTACTTC.

The CDR3 sequence is CSARDLTGGRTQYF. DNA for the CDR3: TGCAGTGCTAGAGATTTAACAGGAGGACGTACGCAGTATTTT. This chain joins TRBV20-1 and TRBJ2-3, with D possibly called TRBD1 or TRBD2 (5 bases each). V lost 0 bases and J 8 bases, leaving 15 bases between the germline ends. The germline V gene encodes CDR1 DFQATT and CDR2 SNEGSKA (reference sequence). The CDR3 is 14 residues long.

The chain employs TRBV5-1 and TRBJ2-1; TRBD2 agrees at 9 bases. The CDR3 totals 15 residues. CDR1 SGHRS and CDR2 YFSETQ come from the germline V gene. V lost 4 bases and J lost 8; bases outside the gene matches: 10. In nucleotides, the CDR3 is TGCGCCAGCAGCCTCGGCGGGGGGGCCGTGGATGAGCAGTTCTTC. It translates to CASSLGGGAVDEQFF. Full variable domain (missing parts from reference TRBV5-1 and TRBJ2-1): KAGVTQTPRYLIKTRGQQVTLSCSPISGHRSVSWYQQTPGQGLQFLFEYFSETQRNKGNFPGRFSGRQFSNSRSEMNVSTLELGDSALYLCASSLGGGAVDEQFFGPGTRLTVL.

The rearrangement uses TRBV7-2 and TRBJ2-5; possibly TRBD1 for D (6 bases). The assigned J gene may be wrong: the sequence end matches TRBJ2-7 better. Germline assignment: CDR1 SGHTA and CDR2 FQGNSA. This CDR3 comprises 15 residues. The CDR3 protein is CASSLAGQGFHEQYF. The DNA for the CDR3 is TGTGCCAGCAGCTTAGCCGGGCAGGGGTTCCACGAGCAGTACTTC.